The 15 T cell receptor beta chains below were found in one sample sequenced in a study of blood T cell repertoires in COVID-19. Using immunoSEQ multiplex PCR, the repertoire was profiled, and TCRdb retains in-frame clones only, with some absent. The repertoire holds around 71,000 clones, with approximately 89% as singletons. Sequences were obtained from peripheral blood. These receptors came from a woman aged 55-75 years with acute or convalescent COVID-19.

CDR3 in amino acids: CASSLRREQFF. The CDR3 DNA is TGTGCCAGCAGCTTAAGGAGGGAGCAGTTCTTC. V is TRBV7-9 and J is TRBJ2-1; TRBD2 might be the D (5 bases). The V end lost 2 bases, the J end lost 10 bases, and 6 bases lay between the germline ends. This CDR3 is built from 11 residues. Per the germline V gene, CDR1 is SEHNR and CDR2 is FQNEAQ (reference sequence).

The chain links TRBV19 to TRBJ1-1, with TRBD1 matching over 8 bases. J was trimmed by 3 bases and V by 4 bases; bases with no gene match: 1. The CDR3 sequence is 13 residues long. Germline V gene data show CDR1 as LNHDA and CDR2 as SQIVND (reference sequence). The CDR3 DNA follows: TGTGCCAGTAGTAAGGACAGGGACACTGAAGCTTTCTTT. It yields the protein CASSKDRDTEAFF.

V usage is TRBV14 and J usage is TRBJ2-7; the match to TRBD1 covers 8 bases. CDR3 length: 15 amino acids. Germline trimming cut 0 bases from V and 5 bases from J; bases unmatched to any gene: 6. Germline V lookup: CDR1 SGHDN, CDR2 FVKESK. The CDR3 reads CASSQEGTGYHEQYF. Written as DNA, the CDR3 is TGTGCCAGCAGCCAAGAAGGGACAGGTTACCACGAGCAGTACTTC.

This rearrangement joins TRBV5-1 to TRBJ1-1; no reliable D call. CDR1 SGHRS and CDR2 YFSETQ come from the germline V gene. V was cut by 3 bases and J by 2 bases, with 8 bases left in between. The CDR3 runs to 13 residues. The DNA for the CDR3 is TGCGCCAGCAGCTCCGCGACTAACACTGAAGCTTTCTTT. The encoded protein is CASSSATNTEAFF.

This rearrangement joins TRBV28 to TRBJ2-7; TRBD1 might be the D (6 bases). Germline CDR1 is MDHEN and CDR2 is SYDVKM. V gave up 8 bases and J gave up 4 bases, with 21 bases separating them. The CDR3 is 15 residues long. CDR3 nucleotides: TGTGCCAGCCAGACCCCACAGGGTAGGGGATACGAGCAGTACTTC. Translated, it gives CASQTPQGRGYEQYF.

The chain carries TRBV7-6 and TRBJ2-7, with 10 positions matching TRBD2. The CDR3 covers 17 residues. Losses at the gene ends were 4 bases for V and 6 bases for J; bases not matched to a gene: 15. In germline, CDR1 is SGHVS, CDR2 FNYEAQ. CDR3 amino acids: CASSSGTSATIASEQYF. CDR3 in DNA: TGTGCCAGCAGCTCCGGGACTAGCGCGACGATAGCAAGCGAGCAGTACTTC.

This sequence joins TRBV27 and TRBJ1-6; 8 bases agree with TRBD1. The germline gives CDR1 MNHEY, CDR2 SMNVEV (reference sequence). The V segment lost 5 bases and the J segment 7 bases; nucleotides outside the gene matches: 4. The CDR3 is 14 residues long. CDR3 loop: CASSPRQGNSPLHF. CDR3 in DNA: TGTGCCAGCAGTCCCCGACAGGGGAATTCACCCCTCCACTTT.

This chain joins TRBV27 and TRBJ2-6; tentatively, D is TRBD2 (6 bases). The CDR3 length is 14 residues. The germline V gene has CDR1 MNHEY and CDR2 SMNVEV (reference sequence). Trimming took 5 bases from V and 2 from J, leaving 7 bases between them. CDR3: CASSTGAGANVLTF. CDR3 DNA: TGTGCCAGCAGTACGGGGGCTGGGGCCAACGTCCTGACTTTC.

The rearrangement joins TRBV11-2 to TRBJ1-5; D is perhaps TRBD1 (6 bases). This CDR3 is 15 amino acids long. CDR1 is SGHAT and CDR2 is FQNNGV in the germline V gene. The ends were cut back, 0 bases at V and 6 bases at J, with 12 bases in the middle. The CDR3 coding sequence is TGTGCCAGCAGCTTAGATCGGGGGGCGGGTCAGCCCCAGCATTTT. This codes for CASSLDRGAGQPQHF.

CDR3: CASTVDRLNTGELFF. The CDR3 DNA follows: TGTGCCAGCACTGTAGACAGGCTAAACACCGGGGAGCTGTTTTTT. This chain uses TRBV2 with TRBJ2-2, with TRBD1 as a possible D gene (6 bases). Per germline, CDR1 SNHLY and CDR2 FYNNEI. The CDR3 runs to 15 residues. V was shortened by 7 bases and J by 2 bases, with 14 bases between the two germline ends.

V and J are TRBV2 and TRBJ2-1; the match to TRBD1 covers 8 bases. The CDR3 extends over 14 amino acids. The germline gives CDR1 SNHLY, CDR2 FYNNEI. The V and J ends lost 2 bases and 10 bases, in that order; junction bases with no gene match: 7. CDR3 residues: CASSELVTGDEQFF. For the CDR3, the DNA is TGTGCCAGCAGTGAACTTGTGACAGGGGACGAGCAGTTCTTC.

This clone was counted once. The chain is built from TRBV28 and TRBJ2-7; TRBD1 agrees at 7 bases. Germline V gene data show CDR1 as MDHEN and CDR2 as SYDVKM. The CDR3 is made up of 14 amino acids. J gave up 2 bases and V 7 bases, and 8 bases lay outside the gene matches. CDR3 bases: TGTGCCAGCACTCGACAGGGCCTCGCCTACGAGCAGTACTTC. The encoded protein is CASTRQGLAYEQYF.

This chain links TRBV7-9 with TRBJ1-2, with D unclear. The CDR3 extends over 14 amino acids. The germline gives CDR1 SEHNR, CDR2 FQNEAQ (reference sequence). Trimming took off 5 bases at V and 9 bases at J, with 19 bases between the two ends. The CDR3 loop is CASSPRWAYVSYTF. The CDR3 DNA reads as TGTGCCAGCAGCCCACGATGGGCATATGTGAGCTACACCTTC.

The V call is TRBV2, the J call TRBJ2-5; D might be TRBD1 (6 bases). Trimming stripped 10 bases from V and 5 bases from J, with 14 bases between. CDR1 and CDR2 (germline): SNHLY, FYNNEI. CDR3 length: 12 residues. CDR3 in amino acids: CATAGVRETQYF. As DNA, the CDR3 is TGTGCCACCGCAGGGGTGCGGGAGACCCAGTACTTC.

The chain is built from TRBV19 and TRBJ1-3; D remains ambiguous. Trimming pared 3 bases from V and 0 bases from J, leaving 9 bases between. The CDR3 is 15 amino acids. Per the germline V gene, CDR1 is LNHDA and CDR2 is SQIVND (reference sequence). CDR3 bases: TGTGCCAGTAGTATGGTCGCGTACTCTGGAAACACCATATATTTT. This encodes CASSMVAYSGNTIYF.